The table lists the clone carrying this T cell receptor beta chain with many counts. Germline lookup yields CDR1 PRHDT and CDR2 FYEKMQ (reference sequence). This CDR3 has 14 amino acids. Time point in this sample: persistent/refractory GD, antithyroid drugs over 5 years with positive TRAb. Extracted RNA from PBMCs served as the source of the TCR library. This specimen belongs to a study of regulatory T cells in long-lasting Graves disease. Combining iRepertoire HTBI primers with Arm-PCR of CDR3 regions, the authors built TCR beta libraries. Via MiXCR, TCRdb re-called the multiplex PCR reads, giving one row per CDR3 protein. The data contain roughly 500,000 distinct CDR3 sequences, around 21% of them singletons.

The TCR sequence derives from a female donor with Graves disease. Specimen: peripheral blood mononuclear cells (PBMCs), collected when the disease was refractory, from a patient treated with antithyroid drugs. The chain couples TRBV13 to TRBJ2-5, with TRBD1 matching over 7 bases. CDR3 protein: CATRNRGFQETQYF. The CDR3 DNA sequence: TGTGCAACCCGGAACAGGGGCTTCCAAGAGACCCAGTACTTC.